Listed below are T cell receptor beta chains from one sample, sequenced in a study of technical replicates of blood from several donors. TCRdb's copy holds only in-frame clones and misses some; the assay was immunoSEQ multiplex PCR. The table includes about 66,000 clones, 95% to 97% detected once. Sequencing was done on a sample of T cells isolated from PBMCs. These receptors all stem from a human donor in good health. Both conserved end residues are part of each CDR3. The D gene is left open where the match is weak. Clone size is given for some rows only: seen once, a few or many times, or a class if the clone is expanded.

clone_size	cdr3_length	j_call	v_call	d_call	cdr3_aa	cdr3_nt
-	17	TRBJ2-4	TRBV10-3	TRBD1	CAISESGQAIAKNIQYF	TGTGCCATCAGTGAGTCTGGACAGGCAATAGCCAAAAACATTCAGTACTTC
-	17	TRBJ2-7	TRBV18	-	CASSPRETGSISYEQYF	TGTGCCAGCTCACCCAGAGAGACCGGGTCCATTTCCTACGAGCAGTACTTC
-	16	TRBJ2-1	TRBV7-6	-	CASSLVVQGRWNEQFF	TGTGCCAGCAGCTTAGTGGTTCAGGGGCGTTGGAATGAGCAGTTCTTC
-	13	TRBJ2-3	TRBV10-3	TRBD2	CAINSRGLARQYF	TGTGCCATCAACTCAAGGGGACTAGCCCGGCAGTATTTT
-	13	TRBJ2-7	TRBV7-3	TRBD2	CASSPGTSNEQYF	TGTGCCAGCAGCCCCGGGACTAGTAACGAGCAGTACTTC
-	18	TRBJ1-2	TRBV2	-	CASSERGTSITTNYGYTF	TGTGCCAGCAGTGAGAGGGGGACCTCAATAACTACTAACTATGGCTACACCTTC
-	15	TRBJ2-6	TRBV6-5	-	CATKGVSSGANVLTF	TGTGCCACTAAGGGGGTTAGCTCTGGGGCCAACGTCCTGACTTTC
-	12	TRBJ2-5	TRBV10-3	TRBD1	CAITDREETQYF	TGTGCCATCACCGACAGGGAAGAGACCCAGTACTTC
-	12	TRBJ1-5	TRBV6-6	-	CASSYMGVLRHF	TGTGCCAGCAGTTACATGGGAGTTCTTCGGCATTTT
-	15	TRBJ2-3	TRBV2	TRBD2	CASSERAGGTDTQYF	TGTGCCAGCAGTGAGAGAGCGGGAGGTACAGATACGCAGTATTTT
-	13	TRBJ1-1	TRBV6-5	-	CASSYDAGTEAFF	TGTGCCAGCAGTTACGATGCAGGGACTGAAGCTTTCTTT
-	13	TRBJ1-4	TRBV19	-	CASSTTGLEKLFF	TGTGCCAGTAGTACTACAGGGCTCGAAAAACTGTTTTTT
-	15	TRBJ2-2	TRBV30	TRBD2	CAWSVLAGGRGELFF	TGTGCCTGGAGTGTACTAGCGGGAGGTAGGGGGGAGCTGTTTTTT
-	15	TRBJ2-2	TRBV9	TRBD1	CASSVRDRGTGELFF	TGTGCCAGCAGCGTAAGGGACAGGGGTACCGGGGAGCTGTTTTTT
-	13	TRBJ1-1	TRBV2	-	CASSAPGTTEAFF	TGTGCCAGCAGTGCCCCCGGTACCACTGAAGCTTTCTTT
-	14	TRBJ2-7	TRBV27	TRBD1	CASRGTGGSHEQYF	TGTGCCAGTCGAGGGACAGGGGGCTCCCACGAGCAGTACTTC
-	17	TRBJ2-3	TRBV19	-	CASNDRGTPEVGDTQYF	TGTGCCAGTAACGACCGGGGGACCCCTGAGGTCGGAGATACGCAGTATTTT
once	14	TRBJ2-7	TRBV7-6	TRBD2	CASSYGTSSYEQYF	TGTGCCAGCAGCTACGGGACTAGCTCCTACGAGCAGTACTTC
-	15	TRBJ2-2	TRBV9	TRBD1	CASSVGDSHTGELFF	TGTGCCAGCAGCGTAGGGGACAGCCACACCGGGGAGCTGTTTTTT
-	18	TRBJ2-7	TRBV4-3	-	CASSQFTGGDGSSYEQYF	TGCGCCAGCAGCCAATTTACAGGGGGGGACGGTAGCTCCTACGAGCAGTACTTC
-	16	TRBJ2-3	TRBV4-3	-	CASSQDATLNTDTQYF	TGCGCCAGCAGCCAAGATGCTACGTTAAACACAGATACGCAGTATTTT
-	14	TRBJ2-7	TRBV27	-	CASSKTGQLHEQYF	TGTGCCAGCAGCAAGACCGGACAGCTTCACGAGCAGTACTTC
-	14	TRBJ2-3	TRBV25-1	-	CASRPTASTDTQYF	TGTGCCAGCAGACCTACAGCTAGCACAGATACGCAGTATTTT
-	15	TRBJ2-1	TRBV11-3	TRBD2	CASSLLAGSYNEQFF	TGTGCCAGCAGCTTATTAGCGGGCTCCTACAATGAGCAGTTCTTC
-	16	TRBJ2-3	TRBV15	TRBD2	CATSEGLAGGQDTQYF	TGTGCCACCAGCGAAGGACTAGCGGGAGGACAAGATACGCAGTATTTT
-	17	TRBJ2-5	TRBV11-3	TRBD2	CASSPPFVLAVQETQYF	TGTGCCAGCAGCCCCCCCTTCGTTCTAGCGGTGCAAGAGACCCAGTACTTC
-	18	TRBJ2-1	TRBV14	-	CASSQVWAQGSSYNEQFF	TGTGCCAGCAGCCAAGTCTGGGCACAGGGCAGCTCCTACAATGAGCAGTTCTTC
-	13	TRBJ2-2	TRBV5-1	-	CASSLTTTGELFF	TGCGCCAGCAGCTTGACTACCACCGGGGAGCTGTTTTTT
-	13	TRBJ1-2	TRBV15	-	CATSGGVNYGYTF	TGTGCCACCAGCGGCGGGGTTAACTATGGCTACACCTTC
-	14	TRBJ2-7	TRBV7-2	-	CASSLVSATYEQYF	TGTGCCAGCAGCTTAGTATCCGCTACCTACGAGCAGTACTTC
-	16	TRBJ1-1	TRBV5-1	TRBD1	CASSLPPGQGVKEAFF	TGCGCCAGCAGCTTGCCTCCGGGACAGGGGGTAAAAGAAGCTTTCTTT
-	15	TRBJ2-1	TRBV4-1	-	CASSQESGPYNEQFF	TGCGCCAGCAGCCAGGAAAGCGGCCCATACAATGAGCAGTTCTTC
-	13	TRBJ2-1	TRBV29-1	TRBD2	CSVEKGLAGGRFF	TGCAGCGTAGAGAAAGGACTAGCGGGAGGCCGGTTCTTC
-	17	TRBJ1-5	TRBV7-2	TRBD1	CASSLGQGALGNQPQHF	TGTGCCAGCAGCTTGGGACAGGGGGCGCTTGGCAATCAGCCCCAGCATTTT
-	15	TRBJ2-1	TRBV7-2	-	CASSLGFSSYNEQFF	TGTGCCAGCAGCTTAGGTTTTAGTTCCTACAATGAGCAGTTCTTC
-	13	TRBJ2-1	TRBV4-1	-	CASSQTDRPEQFF	TGCGCCAGCAGCCAAACTGACAGGCCTGAGCAGTTCTTC
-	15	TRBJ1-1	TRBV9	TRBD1	CASSPFGTANTEAFF	TGTGCCAGCAGCCCATTCGGGACAGCAAACACTGAAGCTTTCTTT
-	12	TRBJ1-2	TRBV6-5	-	CASSEGGYGYTF	TGTGCCAGCAGTGAAGGGGGCTATGGCTACACCTTC
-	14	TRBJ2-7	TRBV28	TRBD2	CASSFVAGTYEQYF	TGTGCCAGCAGTTTTGTAGCGGGAACATACGAGCAGTACTTC
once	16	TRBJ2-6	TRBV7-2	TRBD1	CASSRNGQGGANVLTF	TGTGCCAGCAGCCGGAATGGACAGGGGGGGGCCAACGTCCTGACTTTC
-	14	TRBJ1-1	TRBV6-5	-	CASSYVPVNTEAFF	TGTGCCAGCAGTTACGTTCCGGTGAACACTGAAGCTTTCTTT
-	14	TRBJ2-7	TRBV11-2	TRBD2	CASSFSRGAYEQYF	TGTGCCAGCAGCTTCTCGCGGGGGGCCTACGAGCAGTACTTC
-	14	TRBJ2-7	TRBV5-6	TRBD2	CASNMGLADYEQYF	TGTGCCAGCAACATGGGACTAGCGGACTACGAGCAGTACTTC
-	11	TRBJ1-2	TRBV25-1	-	CASMTAYGYTF	TGTGCCAGCATGACAGCGTATGGCTACACCTTC
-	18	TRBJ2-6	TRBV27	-	CASSLLQGGTSGANVLTF	TGTGCCAGCAGTTTATTACAGGGGGGGACCTCTGGGGCCAACGTCCTGACTTTC
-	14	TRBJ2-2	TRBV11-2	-	CASSFNRATGELFF	TGTGCCAGCAGCTTCAACAGGGCGACCGGGGAGCTGTTTTTT
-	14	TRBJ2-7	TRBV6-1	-	CASSNWAGSYEQYF	TGTGCCAGCAGTAATTGGGCAGGGTCCTACGAGCAGTACTTC
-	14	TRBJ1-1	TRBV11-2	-	CASSLFRGATEAFF	TGTGCCAGCAGCTTATTTCGGGGGGCCACGGAAGCTTTCTTT
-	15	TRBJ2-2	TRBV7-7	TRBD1	CASSIGGRYTGELFF	TGTGCTAGCAGCATAGGGGGCCGGTACACCGGGGAGCTGTTTTTT
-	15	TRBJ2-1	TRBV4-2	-	CASSQDGTAYNEQFF	TGTGCCAGCAGCCAAGATGGTACGGCCTACAATGAGCAGTTCTTC
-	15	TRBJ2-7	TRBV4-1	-	CASSQVTATTYEQYF	TGCGCCAGCAGCCAAGTCACAGCGACTACCTACGAGCAGTACTTC
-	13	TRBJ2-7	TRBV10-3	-	CAISEGGSYEQYF	TGTGCCATCAGTGAGGGTGGGAGCTACGAGCAGTACTTC
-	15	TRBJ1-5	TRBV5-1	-	CASSLTGNNYQPQHF	TGCGCCAGCAGCTTAACAGGGAATAATTATCAGCCCCAGCATTTT
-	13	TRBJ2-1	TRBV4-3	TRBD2	CASSQGLDLEQFF	TGCGCCAGCAGCCAGGGACTAGATCTTGAGCAGTTCTTC